The present T cell receptor beta chain was sequenced within a study of OX40 agonist ivuxolimab in advanced cancers. Study at large: Ivuxolimab, which patients received intravenously every 2 weeks, was dosed at 0.01 to 10 mg/kg. Recorded diagnoses for dose-escalation patients were hepatocellular carcinoma, melanoma, renal cell or head and neck cancer.

Using immunoSEQ multiplex PCR, the repertoire was profiled, and TCRdb retains in-frame clones only, with some absent. The sample includes about 25,000 clones, approximately 83% of them seen just once. Broader study findings: CD8+ T cells (on average) carried more expanded clones than CD4+ T cells. Still undetermined is the antigen specificity of the expanded peripheral T cells.

There are 14 residues in the CDR3. The V gene's germline CDR1 is MNHEY and CDR2 SMNVEV (reference sequence). V was pared by 3 bases and J by 5 bases, with 4 bases of the junction left unmatched. This clone has only one observation. Its antigen is as yet unknown. The starting material was CD4+ or CD8+ T cells sorted from blood, obtained in a trial of the OX40 agonist ivuxolimab. The V gene is TRBV27, the J gene TRBJ1-5, with 7 bases matching TRBD1. The clonotype originates from an adult with an advanced solid tumor such as melanoma, head and neck, liver or kidney cancer. The CDR3 loop is CASSLSGGYQPQHF. For the CDR3, the DNA is TGTGCCAGCAGTTTGTCAGGGGGGTATCAGCCCCAGCATTTT.